This is a list of T cell receptor beta chains from one sample in a study of T-cell reconstitution after alpha-beta-depleted transplantation in children. TCRdb analysed the PCR reads with MiXCR anew, one entry per CDR3 protein. Seen here are around 490,000 distinct CDR3 sequences, roughly 11% observed once, and the top ten hold 14%. The sequences come from PBMCs, mostly from graft donor cells, collected 180 days after TCRalphabeta/CD19-depleted stem cell transplant. These receptors originate from a female patient aged 2 to 10 who had a stem cell transplant for aplastic anemia, so the T cells may come from the graft donor. CDR3s include the opening cysteine and the closing phenylalanine or tryptophan. D genes are given only for firm matches. A row's size may be missing; if present it is once, few, many or a size class.

J: TRBJ2-1; D: NA; size: NA; V: TRBV5-1; CDR3: CASSRTSTGSSYNEQFF; DNA: TGCGCCAGCAGCCGAACCTCAACAGGGAGCTCCTACAATGAGCAGTTCTTC
J: TRBJ2-1; D: TRBD2; size: NA; V: TRBV29-1; CDR3: CSVEVGLEAYLHGNEQFF; DNA: TGCAGCGTTGAAGTCGGACTAGAGGCGTATTTGCATGGCAATGAGCAGTTCTTC
J: TRBJ2-2; D: NA; size: NA; V: TRBV28; CDR3: CASSFGFPGELFF; DNA: TGTGCCAGCAGTTTTGGGTTCCCCGGGGAGCTGTTTTTT
J: TRBJ1-1; D: NA; size: NA; V: TRBV28; CDR3: CASRPPPGTEAFF; DNA: TGTGCCAGCAGGCCCCCGCCGGGGACTGAAGCTTTCTTT
J: TRBJ1-5; D: TRBD1; size: few; V: TRBV7-9; CDR3: CASSLVGGTGDQPQHF; DNA: TGTGCCAGCAGCTTAGTAGGTGGGACAGGGGATCAGCCCCAGCATTTT
J: TRBJ2-3; D: NA; size: few; V: TRBV18; CDR3: CASSPPSGAPTDTQYF; DNA: TGTGCCAGCTCACCACCGTCAGGGGCCCCCACAGATACGCAGTATTTT
J: TRBJ2-1; D: NA; size: few; V: TRBV27; CDR3: CASSLLPDYYNEQFF; DNA: TGTGCCAGCAGTTTATTACCTGACTACTACAATGAGCAGTTCTTC
J: TRBJ2-5; D: TRBD1; size: many; V: TRBV29-1; CDR3: CSAYRGETQYF; DNA: TGCAGCGCCTACAGGGGAGAGACCCAGTACTTC
J: TRBJ2-7; D: NA; size: few; V: TRBV7-2; CDR3: CASSLAPGLRNSYEQYF; DNA: TGTGCCAGCAGCTTAGCGCCGGGACTGCGGAACTCCTACGAGCAGTACTTC
J: TRBJ2-2; D: NA; size: few; V: TRBV21-1; CDR3: CASSIKWGGAGELFF; DNA: TGTGCCAGCAGCATAAAGTGGGGAGGGGCCGGGGAGCTGTTTTTT
J: TRBJ1-1; D: NA; size: few; V: TRBV18; CDR3: CASSRVRSAEAFF; DNA: TGTGCCAGCTCTCGAGTCCGGAGCGCTGAAGCTTTCTTT
J: TRBJ2-3; D: TRBD2; size: NA; V: TRBV10-1; CDR3: CASSAGLAVADTQYF; DNA: TGCGCCAGCAGTGCGGGACTAGCAGTCGCAGATACGCAGTATTTT
J: TRBJ2-7; D: TRBD1; size: NA; V: TRBV4-2; CDR3: CASSQEWGSGQGYEQYF; DNA: TGTGCCAGCAGCCAAGAATGGGGCTCGGGACAGGGCTACGAGCAGTACTTC
J: TRBJ2-2; D: TRBD1; size: many; V: TRBV24-1; CDR3: CATSERWTGGNTGELFF; DNA: TGTGCCACCAGTGAGCGATGGACAGGGGGCAACACCGGGGAGCTGTTTTTT
J: TRBJ1-2; D: NA; size: few; V: TRBV7-2; CDR3: CASSLAEGLSGYTF; DNA: TGTGCCAGCAGCTTAGCAGAGGGTTTATCTGGCTACACCTTC
J: TRBJ1-1; D: NA; size: many; V: TRBV4-3; CDR3: CASSQSRQNTEAFF; DNA: TGCGCCAGCAGCCAAAGCCGCCAGAACACTGAAGCTTTCTTT
J: TRBJ1-4; D: NA; size: NA; V: TRBV12-3/TRBV12-4; CDR3: CASRSGATNEKLFF; DNA: TGTGCCAGCAGGAGCGGGGCAACTAATGAAAAACTGTTTTTT
J: TRBJ2-1; D: NA; size: few; V: TRBV7-6; CDR3: CASVEMDSYNEQFF; DNA: TGTGCCAGTGTTGAGATGGACTCCTACAATGAGCAGTTCTTC
J: TRBJ1-5; D: TRBD1; size: NA; V: TRBV6-1; CDR3: CASSRTGISNQPQHF; DNA: TGTGCCAGCAGTCGGACAGGGATTAGCAATCAGCCCCAGCATTTT
J: TRBJ1-1; D: NA; size: many; V: TRBV14; CDR3: CASSLTDRTEAFF; DNA: TGTGCCAGCAGCCTTACAGATCGCACTGAAGCTTTCTTT
J: TRBJ2-3; D: NA; size: few; V: TRBV5-6; CDR3: CASSLMGGEGNTQYF; DNA: TGTGCCAGCAGCTTGATGGGGGGCGAAGGAAATACGCAGTATTTT
J: TRBJ2-1; D: NA; size: few; V: TRBV7-9; CDR3: CASSSEGDGSYNEQFF; DNA: TGTGCCAGCAGCTCCGAGGGGGACGGGTCCTACAATGAGCAGTTCTTC
J: TRBJ2-3; D: TRBD2; size: NA; V: TRBV20-1; CDR3: CSAAPLGERDSTDTQYF; DNA: TGCAGTGCCGCCCCATTGGGGGAGCGGGACAGCACAGATACGCAGTATTTT
J: TRBJ2-1; D: TRBD2; size: many; V: TRBV9; CDR3: CASSRSGSHDEQFF; DNA: TGTGCCAGCAGCAGGAGCGGGAGTCACGATGAGCAGTTCTTC
J: TRBJ1-4; D: NA; size: few; V: TRBV14; CDR3: CASSQYRGGRRKLFF; DNA: TGTGCCAGCAGCCAATACCGCGGGGGCAGGCGAAAACTGTTTTTT
J: TRBJ2-1; D: NA; size: NA; V: TRBV29-1; CDR3: CSVVPASRGNEQFF; DNA: TGCAGCGTTGTTCCAGCATCGAGGGGGAATGAGCAGTTCTTC
J: TRBJ2-2; D: TRBD2; size: NA; V: TRBV6-5; CDR3: CASSYEGRGGELFF; DNA: TGTGCCAGCAGTTACGAGGGGAGGGGCGGGGAGCTGTTTTTT
J: TRBJ2-3; D: TRBD2; size: NA; V: TRBV28; CDR3: CASSLVAGGRADTQYF; DNA: TGTGCCAGCAGTTTAGTAGCGGGAGGGAGGGCAGATACGCAGTATTTT
J: TRBJ1-5; D: NA; size: many; V: TRBV28; CDR3: CASSHPTGQPQHF; DNA: TGTGCCAGCAGTCACCCCACAGGTCAGCCCCAGCATTTT
J: TRBJ2-4; D: TRBD1; size: many; V: TRBV12-3/TRBV12-4; CDR3: CASSLRGREDIQYF; DNA: TGTGCCAGCAGTTTAAGGGGGCGCGAGGACATTCAGTACTTC
J: TRBJ2-5; D: NA; size: NA; V: TRBV27; CDR3: CASRTSGTGWETQYF; DNA: TGTGCCAGCAGGACTTCCGGGACGGGGTGGGAGACCCAGTACTTC
J: TRBJ2-7; D: TRBD2; size: few; V: TRBV28; CDR3: CASSSGTSGRINSYEQYF; DNA: TGTGCCAGCAGTTCCGGGACTAGCGGGAGGATAAACTCCTACGAGCAGTACTTC
J: TRBJ2-1; D: TRBD2; size: many; V: TRBV14; CDR3: CASSPRLAGGYNEQFF; DNA: TGTGCCAGCAGCCCCCGATTAGCGGGAGGCTACAATGAGCAGTTCTTC
J: TRBJ2-7; D: NA; size: few; V: TRBV7-9; CDR3: CASSLGGGPYEQYF; DNA: TGTGCCAGCAGCTTAGGTGGCGGGCCCTACGAGCAGTACTTC
J: TRBJ2-2; D: TRBD2; size: few; V: TRBV4-3; CDR3: CASSHSGGRAGELFF; DNA: TGCGCCAGCAGCCACTCCGGCGGGAGGGCCGGGGAGCTGTTTTTT
J: TRBJ2-2; D: NA; size: NA; V: TRBV18; CDR3: CASSPPLPDTGEPFF; DNA: TGTGCCAGCTCACCACCTCTACCAGACACCGGGGAGCCGTTTTTT
J: TRBJ1-5; D: NA; size: few; V: TRBV18; CDR3: CASSQGNSNQPQHF; DNA: TGTGCCAGCTCACAAGGGAATAGCAATCAGCCCCAGCATTTT
J: TRBJ2-5; D: TRBD2; size: few; V: TRBV5-1; CDR3: CASSPRVLAGGGGETQYF; DNA: TGCGCCAGCAGCCCTCGGGTACTAGCGGGAGGTGGAGGAGAGACCCAGTACTTC
J: TRBJ2-7; D: NA; size: NA; V: TRBV30; CDR3: CAWSGTAYVQYF; DNA: TGTGCCTGGAGTGGGACAGCCTACGTGCAGTACTTC
J: TRBJ2-7; D: TRBD2; size: few; V: TRBV18; CDR3: CASSPRRREIDEQYF; DNA: TGTGCCAGCTCACCACGGCGGCGGGAGATCGACGAGCAGTACTTC
J: TRBJ2-7; D: NA; size: many; V: TRBV28; CDR3: CASSILSPSYEQYF; DNA: TGTGCCAGCAGCATCCTTTCTCCCTCCTACGAGCAGTACTTC
J: TRBJ2-7; D: TRBD2; size: NA; V: TRBV4-3; CDR3: CASSQASGRAYEQYF; DNA: TGCGCCAGCAGCCAAGCTAGCGGGAGGGCCTACGAGCAGTACTTC
J: TRBJ2-5; D: NA; size: NA; V: TRBV2; CDR3: CASIGRAETQYF; DNA: TGTGCCAGCATAGGCAGGGCGGAGACCCAGTACTTC
J: TRBJ2-3; D: NA; size: many; V: TRBV20-1; CDR3: CSARDVAQYF; DNA: TGCAGTGCTAGGGACGTGGCGCAGTATTTT